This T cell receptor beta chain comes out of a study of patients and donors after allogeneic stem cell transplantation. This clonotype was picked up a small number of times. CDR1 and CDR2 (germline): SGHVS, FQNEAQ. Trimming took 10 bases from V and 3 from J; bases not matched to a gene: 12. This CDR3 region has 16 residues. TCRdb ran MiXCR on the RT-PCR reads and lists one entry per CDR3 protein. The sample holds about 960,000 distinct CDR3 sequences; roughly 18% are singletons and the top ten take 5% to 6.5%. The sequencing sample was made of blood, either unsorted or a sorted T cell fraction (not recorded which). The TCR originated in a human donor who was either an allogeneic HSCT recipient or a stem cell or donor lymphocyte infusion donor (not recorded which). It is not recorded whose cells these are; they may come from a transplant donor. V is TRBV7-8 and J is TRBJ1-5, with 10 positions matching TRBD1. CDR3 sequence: CATTGGDRGLNQPQHF. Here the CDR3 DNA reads TGTGCCACCACTGGGGGGGACAGGGGCCTCAATCAGCCCCAGCATTTT.